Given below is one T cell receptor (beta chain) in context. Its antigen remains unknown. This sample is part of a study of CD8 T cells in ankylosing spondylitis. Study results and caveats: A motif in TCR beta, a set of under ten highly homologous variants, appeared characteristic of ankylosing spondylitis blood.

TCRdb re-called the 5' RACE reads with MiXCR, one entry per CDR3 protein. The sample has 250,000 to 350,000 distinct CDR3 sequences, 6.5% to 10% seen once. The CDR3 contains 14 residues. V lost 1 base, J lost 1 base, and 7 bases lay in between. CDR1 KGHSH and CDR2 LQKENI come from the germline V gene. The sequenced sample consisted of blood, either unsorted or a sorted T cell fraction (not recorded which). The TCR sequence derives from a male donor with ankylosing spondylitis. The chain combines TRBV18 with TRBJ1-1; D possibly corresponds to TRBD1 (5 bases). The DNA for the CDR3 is TGTGCCAGCTCACCACGACAGAAGAACACTGAAGCTTTCTTT. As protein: CASSPRQKNTEAFF.